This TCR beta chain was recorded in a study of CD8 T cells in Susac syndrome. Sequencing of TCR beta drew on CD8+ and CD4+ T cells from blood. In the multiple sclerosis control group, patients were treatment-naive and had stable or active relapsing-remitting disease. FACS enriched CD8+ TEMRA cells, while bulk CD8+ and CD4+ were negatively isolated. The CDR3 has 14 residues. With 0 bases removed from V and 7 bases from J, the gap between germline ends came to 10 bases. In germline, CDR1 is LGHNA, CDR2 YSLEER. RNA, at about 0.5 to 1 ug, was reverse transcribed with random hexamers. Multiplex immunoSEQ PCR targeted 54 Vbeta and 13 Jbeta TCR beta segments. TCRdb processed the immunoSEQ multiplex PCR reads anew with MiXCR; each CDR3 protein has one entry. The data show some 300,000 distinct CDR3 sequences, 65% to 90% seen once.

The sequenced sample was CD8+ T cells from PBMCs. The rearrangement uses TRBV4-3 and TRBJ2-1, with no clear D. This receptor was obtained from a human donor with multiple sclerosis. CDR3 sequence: CASSQEGWINEQFF. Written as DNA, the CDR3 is TGCGCCAGCAGCCAAGAGGGGTGGATAAATGAGCAGTTCTTC.